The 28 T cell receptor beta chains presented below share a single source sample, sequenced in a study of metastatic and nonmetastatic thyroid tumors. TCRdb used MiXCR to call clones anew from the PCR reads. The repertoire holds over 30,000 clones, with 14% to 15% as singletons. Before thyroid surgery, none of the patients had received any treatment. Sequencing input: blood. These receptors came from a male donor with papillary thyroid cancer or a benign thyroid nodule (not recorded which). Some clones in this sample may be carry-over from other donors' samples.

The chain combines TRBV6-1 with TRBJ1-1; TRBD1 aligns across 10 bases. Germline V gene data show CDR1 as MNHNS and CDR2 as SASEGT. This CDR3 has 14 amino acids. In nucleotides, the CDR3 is TGTGCGATCGCGGCCGGGACAGGGGTCACTGAAGCTTTCTTT. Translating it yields CAIAAGTGVTEAFF.

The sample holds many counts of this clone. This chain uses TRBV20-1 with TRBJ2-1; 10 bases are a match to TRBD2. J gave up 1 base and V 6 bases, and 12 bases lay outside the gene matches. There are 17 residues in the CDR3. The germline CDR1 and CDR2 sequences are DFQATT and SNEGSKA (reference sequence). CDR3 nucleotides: TGCAGTGCCACACTGATGAGCGGGAGGGCTTCCTACAATGAGCAGTTCTTC. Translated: CSATLMSGRASYNEQFF.

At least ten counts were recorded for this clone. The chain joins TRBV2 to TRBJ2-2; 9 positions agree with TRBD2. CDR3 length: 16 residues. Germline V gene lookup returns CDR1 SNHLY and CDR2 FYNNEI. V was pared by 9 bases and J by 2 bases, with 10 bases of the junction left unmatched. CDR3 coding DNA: TGTGCCAGAAAGGGAGTAGCGGGAGAAAACACCGGGGAGCTGTTTTTT. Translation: CARKGVAGENTGELFF.

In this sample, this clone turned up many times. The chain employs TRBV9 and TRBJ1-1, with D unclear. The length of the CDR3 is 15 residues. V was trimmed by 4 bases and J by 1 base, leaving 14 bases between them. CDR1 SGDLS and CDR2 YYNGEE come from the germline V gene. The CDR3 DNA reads TGTGCCAGCAGCCCCTCCGGGCAGCCGAACACTGAAGCTTTCTTT. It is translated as CASSPSGQPNTEAFF.

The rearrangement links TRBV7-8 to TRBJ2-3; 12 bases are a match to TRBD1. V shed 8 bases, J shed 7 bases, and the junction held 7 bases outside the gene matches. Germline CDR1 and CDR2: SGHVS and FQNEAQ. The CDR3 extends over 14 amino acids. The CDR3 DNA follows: TGTGCCAGCGGACCGGGACAGGGGGCAAATACGCAGTATTTT. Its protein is CASGPGQGANTQYF.

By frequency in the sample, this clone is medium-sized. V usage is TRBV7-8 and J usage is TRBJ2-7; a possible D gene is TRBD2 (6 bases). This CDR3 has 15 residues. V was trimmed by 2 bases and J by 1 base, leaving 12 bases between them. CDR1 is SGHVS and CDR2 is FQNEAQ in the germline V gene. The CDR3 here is CASSLQRALSYEQYF. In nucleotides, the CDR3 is TGTGCCAGCAGCTTACAGCGGGCCCTTTCCTACGAGCAGTACTTC.

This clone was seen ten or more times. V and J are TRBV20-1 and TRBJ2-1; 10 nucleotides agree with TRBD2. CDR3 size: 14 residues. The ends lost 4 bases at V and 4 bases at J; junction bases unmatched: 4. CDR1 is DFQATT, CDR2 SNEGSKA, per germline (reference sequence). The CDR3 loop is CSATSGRGYNEQFF. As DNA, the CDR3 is TGCAGTGCTACTAGCGGGAGAGGGTACAATGAGCAGTTCTTC.

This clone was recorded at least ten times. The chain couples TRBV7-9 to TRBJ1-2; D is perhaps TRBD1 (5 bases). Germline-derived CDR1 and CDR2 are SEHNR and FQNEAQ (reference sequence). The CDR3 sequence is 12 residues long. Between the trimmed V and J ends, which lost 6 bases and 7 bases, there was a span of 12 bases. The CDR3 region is CASSSWGSGYTF. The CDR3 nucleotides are TGTGCCAGCAGTAGTTGGGGCTCTGGCTACACCTTC.

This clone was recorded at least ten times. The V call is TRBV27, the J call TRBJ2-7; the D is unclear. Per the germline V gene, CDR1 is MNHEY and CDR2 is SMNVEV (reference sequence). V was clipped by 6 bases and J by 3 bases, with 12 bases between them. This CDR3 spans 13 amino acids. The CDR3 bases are TGTGCCAGCAGAGGGCTAACGGGCTACGAGCAGTACTTC. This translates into CASRGLTGYEQYF.

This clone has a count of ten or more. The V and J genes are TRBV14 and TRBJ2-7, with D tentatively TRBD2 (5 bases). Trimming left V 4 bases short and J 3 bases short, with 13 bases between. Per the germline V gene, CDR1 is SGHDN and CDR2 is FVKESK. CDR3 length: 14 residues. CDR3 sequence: CASSPHLGSYEQYF. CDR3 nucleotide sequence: TGTGCCAGCAGCCCCCACTTGGGGAGCTACGAGCAGTACTTC.

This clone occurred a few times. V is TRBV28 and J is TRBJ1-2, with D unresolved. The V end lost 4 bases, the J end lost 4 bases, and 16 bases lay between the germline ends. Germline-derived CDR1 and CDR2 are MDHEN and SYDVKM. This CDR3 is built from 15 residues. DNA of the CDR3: TGTGCCAGCAGTTGGGCCAGGTACTATCCCTATGGCTACACCTTC. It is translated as CASSWARYYPYGYTF.

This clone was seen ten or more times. In DNA form, the CDR3 reads TGTGCCAGTAGTATTGGCCACCTCTCCTACAATGAGCAGTTCTTC. This translates into CASSIGHLSYNEQFF. The chain uses TRBV19 and TRBJ2-1, with no clear D. V dropped 3 bases and J dropped 0 bases, with 9 bases sitting between them. The CDR3 has 15 residues. Germline V gene sequence: CDR1 LNHDA, CDR2 SQIVND (reference sequence). Using reference TRBV19 and TRBJ2-1 for the parts outside the CDR3, the full variable domain is DGGITQSPKYLFRKEGQNVTLSCEQNLNHDAMYWYRQDPGQGLRLIYYSQIVNDFQKGDIAEGYSVSREKKESFPLTVTSAQKNPTAFYLCASSIGHLSYNEQFFGPGTRLTVL.

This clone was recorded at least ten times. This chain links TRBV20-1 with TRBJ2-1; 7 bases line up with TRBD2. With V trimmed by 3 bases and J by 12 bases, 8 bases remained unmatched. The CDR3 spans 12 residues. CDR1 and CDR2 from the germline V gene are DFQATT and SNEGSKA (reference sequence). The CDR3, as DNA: TGCAGTGCTAGCGGGAGTGGGGGGGTGCAGTTCTTC. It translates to CSASGSGGVQFF.

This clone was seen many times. The CDR3: CASGHRDQGQYF. The CDR3 coding sequence is TGTGCCAGCGGACACAGGGACCAAGGGCAGTATTTT. This sequence joins TRBV27 and TRBJ2-3; maybe TRBD1 (6 bases). In germline, CDR1 is MNHEY, CDR2 SMNVEV (reference sequence). This CDR3 region has 12 residues. Trimming stripped 8 bases from V and 11 bases from J, with 17 bases between.

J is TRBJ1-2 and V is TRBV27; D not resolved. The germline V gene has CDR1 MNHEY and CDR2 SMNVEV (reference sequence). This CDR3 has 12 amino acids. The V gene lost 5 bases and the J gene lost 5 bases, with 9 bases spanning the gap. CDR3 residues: CASSLDGYGYTF. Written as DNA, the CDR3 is TGTGCCAGCAGTCTGGATGGGTATGGCTACACCTTC.

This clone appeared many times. The CDR3 reads CAWGPGTSTLEQYF. The CDR3 region has the DNA TGTGCCTGGGGCCCCGGGACTAGCACCCTCGAGCAGTACTTC. The gene calls are TRBV30 and TRBJ2-7; 9 bases fit TRBD2. The CDR3 runs 14 residues. The V gene end was trimmed by 5 bases and the J gene end by 6 bases; junction bases not matched to a gene: 11. Germline V lookup: CDR1 GTSNPN, CDR2 SVGIG (reference sequence).

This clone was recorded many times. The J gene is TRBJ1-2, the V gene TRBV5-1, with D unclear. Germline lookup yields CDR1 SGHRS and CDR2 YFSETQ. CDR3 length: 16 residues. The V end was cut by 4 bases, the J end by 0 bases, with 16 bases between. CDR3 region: CASSLEGGAANYGYTF. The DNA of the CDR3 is TGCGCCAGCAGCCTCGAGGGAGGCGCAGCTAACTATGGCTACACCTTC.

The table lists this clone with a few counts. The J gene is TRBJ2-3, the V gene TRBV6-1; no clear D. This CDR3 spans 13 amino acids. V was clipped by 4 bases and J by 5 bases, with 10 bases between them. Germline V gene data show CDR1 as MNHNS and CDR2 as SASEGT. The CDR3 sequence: CASSVNTGDTQYF. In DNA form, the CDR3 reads TGTGCCAGCAGTGTAAACACGGGAGATACGCAGTATTTT.

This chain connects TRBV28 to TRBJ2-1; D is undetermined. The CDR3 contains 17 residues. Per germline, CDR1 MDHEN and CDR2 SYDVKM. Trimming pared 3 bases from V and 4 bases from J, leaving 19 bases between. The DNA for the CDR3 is TGTGCCAGCAGTTTTCCTACACCCCGTTCGAGATACAATGAGCAGTTCTTC. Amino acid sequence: CASSFPTPRSRYNEQFF.

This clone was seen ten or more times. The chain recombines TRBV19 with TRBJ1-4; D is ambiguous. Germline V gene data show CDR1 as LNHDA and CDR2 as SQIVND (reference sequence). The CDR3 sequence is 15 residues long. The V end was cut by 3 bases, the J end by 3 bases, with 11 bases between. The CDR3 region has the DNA TGTGCCAGTAGTATTATGTCAGCAGCTAATGAAAAACTGTTTTTT. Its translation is CASSIMSAANEKLFF.

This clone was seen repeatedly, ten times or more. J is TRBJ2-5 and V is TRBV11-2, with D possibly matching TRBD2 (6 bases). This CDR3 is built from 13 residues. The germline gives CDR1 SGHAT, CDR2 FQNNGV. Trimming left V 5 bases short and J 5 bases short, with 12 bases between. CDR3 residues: CASSRLGSETQYF. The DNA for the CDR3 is TGTGCCAGCAGCCGACTAGGCTCGGAGACCCAGTACTTC.

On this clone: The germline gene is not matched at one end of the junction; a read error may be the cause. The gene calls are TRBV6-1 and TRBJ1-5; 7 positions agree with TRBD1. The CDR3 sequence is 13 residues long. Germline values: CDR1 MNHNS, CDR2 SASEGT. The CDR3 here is CASCDRANQPQHF. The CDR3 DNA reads TGTGCCAGCTGTGACAGGGCTAATCAGCCCCAGCATTTT.

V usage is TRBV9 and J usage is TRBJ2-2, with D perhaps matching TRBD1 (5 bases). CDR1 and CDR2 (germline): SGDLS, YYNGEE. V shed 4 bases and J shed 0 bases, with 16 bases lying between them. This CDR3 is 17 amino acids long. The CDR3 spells CASSPVVGRSNTGELFF. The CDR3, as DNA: TGTGCCAGCAGCCCAGTCGTGGGGCGATCGAACACCGGGGAGCTGTTTTTT.

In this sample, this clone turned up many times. DNA for the CDR3: TGTGCCAGTACCGGGACAGGGGGAACAGGGGCCAACGTCCTGACTTTC. This translates into CASTGTGGTGANVLTF. The rearrangement uses TRBV19 and TRBJ2-6; 11 bases match TRBD1. Germline CDR1 and CDR2: LNHDA and SQIVND (reference sequence). V was pared by 7 bases and J by 4 bases, with 6 bases of the junction left unmatched. The CDR3 is 16 amino acids.

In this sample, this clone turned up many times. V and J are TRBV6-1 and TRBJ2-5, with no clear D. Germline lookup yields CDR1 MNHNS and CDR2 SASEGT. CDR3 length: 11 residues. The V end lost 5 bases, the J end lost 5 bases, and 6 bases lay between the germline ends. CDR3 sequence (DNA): TGTGCCAGCAGTACCGGGGAGACCCAGTACTTC. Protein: CASSTGETQYF.

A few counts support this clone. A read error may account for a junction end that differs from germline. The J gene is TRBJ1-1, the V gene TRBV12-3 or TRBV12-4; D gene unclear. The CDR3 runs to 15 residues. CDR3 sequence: CASRPIPWQNIEAFF. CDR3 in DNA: TGTGCCAGCAGACCGATCCCCTGGCAGAACATTGAAGCTTTCTTT.

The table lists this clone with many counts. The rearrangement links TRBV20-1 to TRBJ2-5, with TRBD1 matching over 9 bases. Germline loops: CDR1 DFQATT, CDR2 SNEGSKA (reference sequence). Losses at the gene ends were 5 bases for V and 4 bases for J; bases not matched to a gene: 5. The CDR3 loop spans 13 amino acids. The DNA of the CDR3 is TGCAGTGCTGACAGGGGGAACAGAGAGACCCAGTACTTC. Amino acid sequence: CSADRGNRETQYF.

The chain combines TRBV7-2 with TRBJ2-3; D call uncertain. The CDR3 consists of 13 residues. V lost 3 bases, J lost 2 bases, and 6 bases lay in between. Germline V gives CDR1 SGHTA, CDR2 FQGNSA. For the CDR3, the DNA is TGTGCCAGCAGCTTCGGCCTCACAGATACGCAGTATTTT. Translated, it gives CASSFGLTDTQYF.